This paragraph covers one TCR beta chain sequence. Its antigen is as yet unknown. The data originate from a study of PD-1 blockade in classical Hodgkin lymphoma. Turning to the study itself: It was nivolumab at 3 mg/kg, given intravenously every 2 weeks, that patients received.

Findings of the study overall: CD4+ TCR diversity, unlike CD8+, climbed significantly by C4D1. The drivers behind the repertoire differences, possibly disease activity or prior therapy, remain undefined.

V was trimmed by 1 base and J by 0 bases, leaving 11 bases between them. This CDR3 contains 16 residues. The germline V gene has CDR1 SGHVS and CDR2 FQNEAQ. The protocol was immunoSEQ multiplex PCR, while the TCRdb copy is restricted to in-frame clones and leaves out a portion. The table has around 25,000 clones, approximately 88% seen once. Regarding time point: cycle 4 day 1 (C4D1), after 5 to 7 weeks of nivolumab. Each patient's relapse followed autologous stem cell transplantation, and brentuximab vedotin exposure varied. Under best response, outcomes were complete response, partial response or progressive disease.

The source of this sequence is a human donor with classical Hodgkin lymphoma. This chain joins TRBV7-8 and TRBJ2-3, with TRBD2 as a possible D gene (6 bases). Source: peripheral blood mononuclear cells (PBMCs), taken before the fourth cycle of nivolumab. The CDR3 reads CASSLDSGSSTDTQYF. CDR3 DNA sequence: TGTGCCAGCAGCTTAGATAGCGGAAGCAGCACAGATACGCAGTATTTT.